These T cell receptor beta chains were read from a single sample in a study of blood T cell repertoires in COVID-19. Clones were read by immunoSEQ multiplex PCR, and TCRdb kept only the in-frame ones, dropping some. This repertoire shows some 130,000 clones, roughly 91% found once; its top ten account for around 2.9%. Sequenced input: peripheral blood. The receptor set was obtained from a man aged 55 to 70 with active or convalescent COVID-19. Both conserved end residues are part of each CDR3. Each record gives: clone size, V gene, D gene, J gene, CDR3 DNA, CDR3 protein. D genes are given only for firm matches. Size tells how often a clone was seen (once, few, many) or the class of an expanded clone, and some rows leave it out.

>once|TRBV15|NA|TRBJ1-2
TGTGCCACCAGCCCACCAGGGCACCTTAGGGAAGAGGGCTACACCTTC
CATSPPGHLREEGYTF
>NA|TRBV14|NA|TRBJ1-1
TGTGCCAGCAGCCTTCAACAGGGCGTTGAAGCTTTCTTT
CASSLQQGVEAFF
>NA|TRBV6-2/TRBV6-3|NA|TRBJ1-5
TGTGCCAGCAGTTACTCTTCAGGGGTGGGTCAGCCCCAGCATTTT
CASSYSSGVGQPQHF
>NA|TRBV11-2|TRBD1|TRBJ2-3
TGTGCCAGCAGCCGTACAGGGGCTGGCACAGATACGCAGTATTTT
CASSRTGAGTDTQYF
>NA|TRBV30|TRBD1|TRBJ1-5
TGTGCCTGGAGTGTACTGGGGACAGCAAATCAGCCCCAGCATTTT
CAWSVLGTANQPQHF
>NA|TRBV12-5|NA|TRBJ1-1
TGTGCTAGTGGTTTGGGGCAGGGAGGGGTATCTGAAGCTTTCTTT
CASGLGQGGVSEAFF
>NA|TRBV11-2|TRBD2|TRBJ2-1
TGTGCCAGCAGCCCCCATGATCGGGGGGGCCTCAATGAGCAGTTCTTC
CASSPHDRGGLNEQFF
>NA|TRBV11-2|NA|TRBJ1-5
TGTGCCAGCAGCTTAGGGCAGGGGAATCAGCCCCAGCATTTT
CASSLGQGNQPQHF
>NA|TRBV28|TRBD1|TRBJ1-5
TGTGCCAGCAGTTCGACAGGGACGCATCAGCCCCAGCATTTT
CASSSTGTHQPQHF
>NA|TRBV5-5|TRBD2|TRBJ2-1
TGTGCCAGCAGCGGTCTCGGGGGGGCCTACAATGAGCAGTTCTTC
CASSGLGGAYNEQFF
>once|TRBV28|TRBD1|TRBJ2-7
TGTGCCAGCAGTAGAGGACAGGGGGGGCAGTACTTC
CASSRGQGGQYF
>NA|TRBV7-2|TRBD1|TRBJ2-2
TGTGCCAGCAACCCAGGGGGGAACACCGGGGAGCTGTTTTTT
CASNPGGNTGELFF
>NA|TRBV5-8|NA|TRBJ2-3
TGTGCCAGCAGCTTGGATCGGCGGACGCAGTATTTT
CASSLDRRTQYF
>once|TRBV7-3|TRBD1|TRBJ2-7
TGTGCCAGCAGGATGACAGGGGTCGACGAGCAGTACTTC
CASRMTGVDEQYF
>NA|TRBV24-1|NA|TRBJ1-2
TGTGCCACCAGTGCCCGGGACAAGAACTCTGGCTACACCTTC
CATSARDKNSGYTF
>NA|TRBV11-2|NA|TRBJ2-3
TGTGCCAGCAGCCCCCGGACCGGCGGGGCAGATACGCAGTATTTT
CASSPRTGGADTQYF
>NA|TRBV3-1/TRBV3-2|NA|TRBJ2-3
TGTGCCAGCAGCCGGGACTTCACAGATACGCAGTATTTT
CASSRDFTDTQYF
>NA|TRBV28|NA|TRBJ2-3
TGTGCCAGCAAGGTAGGCGGGAGCACAGATACGCAGTATTTT
CASKVGGSTDTQYF
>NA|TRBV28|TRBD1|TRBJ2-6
TGTGCCAGCAGTCCGGGACAGGGGGCTGGTGGGGCCAACGTCCTGACTTTC
CASSPGQGAGGANVLTF
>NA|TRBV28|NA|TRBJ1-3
TGTGCCAGCCTCGACGGGTACTCTGGAAACACCATATATTTT
CASLDGYSGNTIYF
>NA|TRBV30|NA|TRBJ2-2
TGTGCCTGGAGGGGCCCCGGGAGTATGGGCACCGGGGAGCTGTTTTTT
CAWRGPGSMGTGELFF
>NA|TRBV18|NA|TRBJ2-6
TGTGCCAGCTCACGAAGCGGTCCCTCTGGGGCCAACGTCCTGACTTTC
CASSRSGPSGANVLTF
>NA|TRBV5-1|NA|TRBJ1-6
TGCGCCAGCAGCTTGGGAGCTAGCTCCTATAATTCACCCCTCCACTTT
CASSLGASSYNSPLHF
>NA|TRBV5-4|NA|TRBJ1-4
TGTGCCAGCAGCTCAACCGGGGGGGCGGATGAAAAACTGTTTTTT
CASSSTGGADEKLFF
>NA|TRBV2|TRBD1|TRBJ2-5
TGTGCCAGCAGTCGGGACAGGGTGAGCCAAGAGACCCAGTACTTC
CASSRDRVSQETQYF
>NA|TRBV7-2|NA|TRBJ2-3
TGTGCCAGCAGCTTCGGGCGGGAAACAGATACGCAGTATTTT
CASSFGRETDTQYF
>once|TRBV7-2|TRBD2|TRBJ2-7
TGTGCCAGCAGCTTAGCGTCGTCCGGGACTAGCTACGAGCAGTACTTC
CASSLASSGTSYEQYF
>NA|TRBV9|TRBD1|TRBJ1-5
TGTGCCAGCAGCCCCACAGCAGGGGGCATTGGCAATCAGCCCCAGCATTTT
CASSPTAGGIGNQPQHF
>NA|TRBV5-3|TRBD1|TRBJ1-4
TGTGCCAGAAGCAGTACTACAGGGGGCGAGGTCAATGAAAAACTGTTTTTT
CARSSTTGGEVNEKLFF
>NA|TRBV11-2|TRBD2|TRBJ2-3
TGTGCCAGCAGCTTAGTAGCGGGGGGGCCCACAGATACGCAGTATTTT
CASSLVAGGPTDTQYF
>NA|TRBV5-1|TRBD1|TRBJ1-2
TGCGCCAGCAGCTCCGGGACAGGGGGCTATGGCTACACCTTC
CASSSGTGGYGYTF
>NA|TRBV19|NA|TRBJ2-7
TGTGCCAGTCGAAAAGGGCAGGGCTACGAGCAGTACTTC
CASRKGQGYEQYF
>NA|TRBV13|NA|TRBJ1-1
TGTGCCAGCAGCTTAGGGTCGACAACCAACACTGAAGCTTTCTTT
CASSLGSTTNTEAFF
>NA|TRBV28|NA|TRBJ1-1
TGTGCCAGCAGGTCTGGGGCGCCGGACACTGAAGCTTTCTTT
CASRSGAPDTEAFF
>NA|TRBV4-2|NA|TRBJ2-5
TGTGCCAGCAGCCAAGATCCAGCGGCCCCCCAAGAGACCCAGTACTTC
CASSQDPAAPQETQYF
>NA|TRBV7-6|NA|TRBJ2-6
TGTGCCAGCAGCCCAGAGGCGGTTGCCGGGGCCAACGTCCTGACTTTC
CASSPEAVAGANVLTF
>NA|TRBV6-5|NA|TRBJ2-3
TGTGCCAGCAGCTCATCGCAGGGCGCAGATACGCAGTATTTT
CASSSSQGADTQYF
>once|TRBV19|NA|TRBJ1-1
TGTGCCAGTAGTATATCCCTTGGGAGAAGATCTAGCACTGAAGCTTTCTTT
CASSISLGRRSSTEAFF
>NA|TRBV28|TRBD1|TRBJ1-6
TGTGCCAGCAGTTCCCCGGGACAGGGCTCCAATTCACCCCTCCACTTT
CASSSPGQGSNSPLHF
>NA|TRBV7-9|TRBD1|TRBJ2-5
TGTGCCAGCAGAAGGGACAGGGTAAATCAAGAGACCCAGTACTTC
CASRRDRVNQETQYF
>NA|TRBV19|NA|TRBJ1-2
TGTGCCAGTAGTATCCTGGGGGCCTCGAAGGGCTACACCTTC
CASSILGASKGYTF
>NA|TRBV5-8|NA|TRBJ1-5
TGTGCCAGCAGCTTGTCTCGCAATCAGCCCCAGCATTTT
CASSLSRNQPQHF
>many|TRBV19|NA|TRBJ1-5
TGTGCCAGTAGTGACAGAACCAATCAGCCCCAGCATTTT
CASSDRTNQPQHF
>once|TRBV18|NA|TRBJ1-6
TGTGCCAGCTCACCAGGGCTTGTACTTAATTCACCCCTCCACTTT
CASSPGLVLNSPLHF
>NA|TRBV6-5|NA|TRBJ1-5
TGTGCCAGCCTAGACAGCCACTATAGCAATCAGCCCCAGCATTTT
CASLDSHYSNQPQHF